The 28 T cell receptor beta chains below all came from one sample that was sequenced in a study of PD-L1 blockade in urothelial cancer. Profiled with immunoSEQ multiplex PCR; TCRdb holds only in-frame clones, not every one. The sample comprises 55,000 to 70,000 clones, approximately 80% of which are singletons, and 3.5% to 5.5% rests with the top ten. The sample here was PBMCs, taken around atezolizumab (anti-PD-L1) treatment. These receptors all stem from an older man with urothelial cancer.

This clone was observed once. The J gene is TRBJ1-1, the V gene TRBV4-2, with D perhaps matching TRBD1 (5 bases). Germline CDR1 reads LGHNA; CDR2 reads YNFKEQ. The CDR3 contains 16 residues. Trimming took off 1 base at V and 4 bases at J, with 16 bases between the two ends. CDR3: CASSQVGWGGSTEAFF. CDR3 bases: TGTGCCAGCAGCCAAGTAGGATGGGGGGGGAGCACTGAAGCTTTCTTT.

The CDR3 loop reads CAIEGRGPARTVGEQYF. CDR3 sequence (DNA): TGTGCCATCGAAGGCAGAGGGCCAGCCCGTACAGTGGGCGAGCAGTACTTC. The chain recombines TRBV10-3 with TRBJ2-7; D is perhaps TRBD2 (5 bases). Trimming removed 8 bases at V and 6 bases at J, with 29 bases between. Germline loops: CDR1 ENHRY, CDR2 SYGVKD. The CDR3 is made up of 17 amino acids.

This chain links TRBV7-9 with TRBJ1-3; 8 nucleotides line up with TRBD1. The V and J ends lost 5 bases and 0 bases, in that order; junction bases with no gene match: 9. This CDR3 region has 17 residues. Germline CDR1 and CDR2: SEHNR and FQNEAQ (reference sequence). CDR3 in amino acids: CASSPGQVILSGNTIYF. In DNA form, the CDR3 reads TGTGCCAGCAGCCCGGGACAGGTGATCCTCTCTGGAAACACCATATATTTT.

The chain uses TRBV30 and TRBJ1-1; 7 bases match TRBD1. The V and J ends lost 5 bases and 1 base, in that order; junction bases with no gene match: 4. The germline gives CDR1 GTSNPN, CDR2 SVGIG (reference sequence). The CDR3 contains 13 residues. This CDR3 reads CAWARQGNTEAFF. In DNA form, the CDR3 reads TGTGCCTGGGCCAGACAGGGGAACACTGAAGCTTTCTTT.

V gene TRBV30 combines with J gene TRBJ1-4; a weak D match, TRBD1 (5 bases). The CDR3 totals 16 residues. The V and J ends lost 1 base and 8 bases respectively, with 20 bases between them. Germline lookup yields CDR1 GTSNPN and CDR2 SVGIG (reference sequence). In DNA, the CDR3 is TGTGCCTGGAGTGGCCAAGGGAGGGGTTCGCGGGAAAAACTGTTTTTT. It specifies CAWSGQGRGSREKLFF.

The J gene is TRBJ1-5, the V gene TRBV6-6; 8 bases are shared with TRBD1. The V gene's germline CDR1 is MNHNY and CDR2 SVGAGI (reference sequence). This CDR3 has 15 residues. With V trimmed by 6 bases and J by 3 bases, 7 bases remained unmatched. The CDR3 sequence: CASRQDRVDNQPQHF. The CDR3 region has the DNA TGTGCCAGCAGGCAGGACAGGGTGGACAATCAGCCCCAGCATTTT.

This chain uses TRBV6-1 with TRBJ2-5; TRBD1 matches at 9 bases. Trimming cost V 9 bases and J 5 bases; bases outside gene matches: 10. Germline CDR1 MNHNS, CDR2 SASEGT. The length of the CDR3 is 14 residues. The CDR3: CARARDRVRETQYF. CDR3 coding DNA: TGTGCCAGGGCGCGGGACAGGGTAAGGGAGACCCAGTACTTC.

The chain carries TRBV15 and TRBJ1-1; the D is unclear. V lost 0 bases and J 0 bases, leaving 5 bases between the germline ends. This CDR3 contains 14 residues. The germline gives CDR1 LNHNV, CDR2 YYDKDF (reference sequence). The CDR3 DNA sequence: TGTGCCACCAGCAGAGATGTAGTGAACACTGAAGCTTTCTTT. This gives the protein CATSRDVVNTEAFF.

The chain combines TRBV27 with TRBJ2-1; TRBD2 aligns across 12 bases. CDR1 and CDR2 (germline): MNHEY, SMNVEV (reference sequence). The CDR3 sequence is 17 residues long. V shed 5 bases and J 7 bases; nucleotides not matched to a gene: 12. The CDR3 loop reads CASSPRLAGVGLNEQFF. The CDR3 DNA sequence: TGTGCCAGCAGTCCTAGACTAGCGGGAGTGGGCTTGAATGAGCAGTTCTTC.

The chain links TRBV7-2 to TRBJ2-3, with D unresolved. CDR3 length: 14 amino acids. V was shortened by 1 base and J by 2 bases, with 7 bases between the two germline ends. The germline CDR1 and CDR2 sequences are SGHTA and FQGNSA. The CDR3 DNA reads as TGTGCCAGCAGCTTAGTGAGGAACACAGATACGCAGTATTTT. Translating gives CASSLVRNTDTQYF.

The CDR3 region is CASSLGLAGRADTQYF. CDR3 nucleotide sequence: TGCGCCAGCAGCTTGGGGCTAGCGGGGAGAGCAGATACGCAGTATTTT. This chain connects TRBV5-1 to TRBJ2-3; 9 nucleotides align to TRBD2. Germline lookup yields CDR1 SGHRS and CDR2 YFSETQ. This CDR3 contains 16 residues. V was pared by 0 bases and J by 4 bases, with 6 bases of the junction left unmatched.

V is TRBV19 and J is TRBJ1-2; D might be TRBD1 (6 bases). The length of the CDR3 is 13 residues. Trimming shortened V by 2 bases and J by 8 bases, and 12 bases separated the two germline ends. Germline V gene lookup returns CDR1 LNHDA and CDR2 SQIVND (reference sequence). The CDR3 protein is CASSIQGLSGYTF. The CDR3 DNA follows: TGTGCCAGTAGTATACAGGGGCTCAGCGGCTACACCTTC.

V usage is TRBV10-2 and J usage is TRBJ1-1; D remains ambiguous. Germline lookup yields CDR1 WSHSY and CDR2 SAAADI. The CDR3 runs to 12 residues. The germline V and J ends were trimmed by 0 bases and 4 bases, with 3 bases remaining between them. The DNA of the CDR3 is TGCGCCAGCAGTGAGTCGAGCACTGAAGCTTTCTTT. Translating gives CASSESSTEAFF.

The V gene is TRBV5-1, the J gene TRBJ2-1, with TRBD2 matching 9 bases. The CDR3 is made up of 15 amino acids. The germline gives CDR1 SGHRS, CDR2 YFSETQ. Losses at the gene ends were 0 bases for V and 7 bases for J; bases not matched to a gene: 5. The CDR3 nucleotides read TGCGCCAGCAGCTTGGAGGGGACTAGCAGGAATGAGCAGTTCTTC. It encodes CASSLEGTSRNEQFF.

This chain joins TRBV2 and TRBJ2-1; D possibly corresponds to TRBD2 (6 bases). Germline CDR1 reads SNHLY; CDR2 reads FYNNEI. V shed 4 bases and J shed 10 bases, with 17 bases lying between them. The CDR3 is made up of 14 amino acids. The CDR3 region has the DNA TGTGCCAGCAGTGGGCGGGTAGCGGACTGGGAGCAGTTCTTC. As protein: CASSGRVADWEQFF.

The chain combines TRBV27 with TRBJ1-4; D is undetermined. The CDR3 consists of 13 residues. Per germline, CDR1 MNHEY and CDR2 SMNVEV (reference sequence). Trimming stripped 3 bases from V and 8 bases from J, with 10 bases between. For the CDR3, the DNA is TGTGCCAGCAGTTTCGCGGGGTACGAAAAACTGTTTTTT. Its protein product is CASSFAGYEKLFF.

A single count supports this clone. V gene TRBV30 combines with J gene TRBJ2-7; TRBD1 is a possible D gene (5 bases). The V gene's germline CDR1 is GTSNPN and CDR2 SVGIG (reference sequence). V lost 4 bases and J lost 0, with 13 bases in between. CDR3 size: 14 residues. CDR3 nucleotide sequence: TGTGCCTGGAAAAAGGACATGAGCTCCTACGAGCAGTACTTC. Translation gives CAWKKDMSSYEQYF.

The CDR3 loop reads CAWSVRGRGETQYF. The CDR3 bases are TGTGCCTGGAGTGTAAGGGGGAGGGGAGAGACCCAGTACTTC. The chain recombines TRBV30 with TRBJ2-5; the D gene is possibly TRBD2 (7 bases). The CDR3 length is 14 residues. Deletions cut 0 bases from V and 4 bases from J, with 12 bases between. Germline V lookup: CDR1 GTSNPN, CDR2 SVGIG (reference sequence).

The chain is built from TRBV29-1 and TRBJ2-1; 11 bases are shared with TRBD2. V shed 6 bases, J shed 4 bases, and the junction held 5 bases outside the gene matches. Per the germline V gene, CDR1 is SQVTM and CDR2 is ANQGSEA. This CDR3 is built from 14 residues. CDR3: CSVRLAGMYNEQFF. In nucleotides, the CDR3 is TGCAGCGTCAGACTAGCGGGAATGTACAATGAGCAGTTCTTC.

V is TRBV13 and J is TRBJ2-1, with 11 positions matching TRBD2. The trim removed 5 bases at V and 6 bases at J, leaving 6 bases unmatched. There are 15 residues in the CDR3. The germline CDR1 and CDR2 sequences are PRHDT and FYEKMQ (reference sequence). CDR3: CASSLLAGVGNEQFF. Here the CDR3 DNA reads TGTGCCAGCAGCCTACTAGCGGGAGTCGGCAATGAGCAGTTCTTC.

V and J are TRBV5-1 and TRBJ2-7, with 7 bases fitting TRBD2. Germline values: CDR1 SGHRS, CDR2 YFSETQ. The V gene end was trimmed by 0 bases and the J gene end by 4 bases; junction bases not matched to a gene: 10. There are 16 residues in the CDR3. CDR3 sequence (DNA): TGCGCCAGCAGCTTGGGCTGGCGCGGGAGTAGGTACGAGCAGTACTTC. It codes for CASSLGWRGSRYEQYF.

The chain employs TRBV6-5 and TRBJ1-2, with 7 bases identical to TRBD1. With V trimmed by 8 bases and J by 4 bases, 7 bases remained unmatched. From germline, CDR1 is MNHEY and CDR2 SVGAGI. The CDR3 is made up of 13 amino acids. In DNA, the CDR3 is TGTGCCAGCGCCCCGGGACAGCTCTATGGCTACACCTTC. It codes for CASAPGQLYGYTF.

The V and J genes are TRBV5-1 and TRBJ2-3; 7 nucleotides line up with TRBD2. The V segment lost 1 base and the J segment 1 base; nucleotides outside the gene matches: 3. Germline V gives CDR1 SGHRS, CDR2 YFSETQ. The CDR3 length is 15 residues. CDR3 region: CASSLSGMGTDTQYF. The DNA of the CDR3 is TGCGCCAGCAGCTTGAGCGGGATGGGCACAGATACGCAGTATTTT.

The J gene is TRBJ2-3, the V gene TRBV7-9; 11 bases fit TRBD2. V lost 5 bases, J lost 4 bases, and 5 bases stayed unmatched. Germline V lookup: CDR1 SEHNR, CDR2 FQNEAQ (reference sequence). The CDR3 consists of 15 residues. The CDR3 here is CASSTTSGRADTQYF. The CDR3 region has the DNA TGTGCCAGCAGCACCACTAGCGGGAGAGCAGATACGCAGTATTTT.

In this sample, this clone turned up many times. This chain links TRBV5-4 with TRBJ2-7, with D perhaps matching TRBD2 (6 bases). Germline-derived CDR1 and CDR2 are SGHNT and YYREEE (reference sequence). Trimming took 4 bases from V and 4 from J, leaving 18 bases between them. CDR3 size: 15 residues. The CDR3 sequence: CASSLPGDFQYEQYF. The CDR3 DNA reads TGTGCCAGCAGCCTCCCTGGGGACTTTCAATACGAGCAGTACTTC.

The V and J genes are TRBV13 and TRBJ2-1, with 14 bases aligning to TRBD2. CDR1 PRHDT and CDR2 FYEKMQ come from the germline V gene (reference sequence). V lost 1 base and J lost 6; bases outside the gene matches: 5. This CDR3 contains 17 residues. The CDR3 reads CASSLEGLAGARNEQFF. CDR3 nucleotide sequence: TGTGCCAGCAGCTTAGAGGGACTAGCGGGGGCCCGCAATGAGCAGTTCTTC. The whole variable domain, filled in from reference TRBV13 and TRBJ2-1, reads AAGVIQSPRHLIKEKRETATLKCYPIPRHDTVYWYQQGPGQDPQFLISFYEKMQSDKGSIPDRFSAQQFSDYHSELNMSSLELGDSALYFCASSLEGLAGARNEQFFGPGTRLTVL.

This chain joins TRBV7-2 and TRBJ2-7, with D possibly TRBD2 on 5 matching bases. This CDR3 spans 15 amino acids. The V end was cut by 1 base, the J end by 4 bases, with 14 bases between. CDR1 is SGHTA and CDR2 is FQGNSA in the germline V gene. The CDR3 coding sequence is TGTGCCAGCAGCTTAGGAGGGTCCCCGACTTACGAGCAGTACTTC. Residues: CASSLGGSPTYEQYF.

This clone was detected only once. The V gene is TRBV4-1, the J gene TRBJ1-1; the D is unclear. V shed 3 bases and J shed 1 base, with 9 bases lying between them. The germline V gene encodes CDR1 MGHRA and CDR2 YSYEKL. The CDR3 sequence is 14 residues long. Written as DNA, the CDR3 is TGCGCCAGCAGCCATTACTCCCGGAACACTGAAGCTTTCTTT. Amino acids: CASSHYSRNTEAFF.